This passage covers 15 T cell receptor beta chains from one sample sequenced in a study of blood T cell repertoires in COVID-19. The repertoire was sequenced with immunoSEQ multiplex PCR; TCRdb's copy has only in-frame clones and lacks some. This sample has over 100,000 clones, with 75% to 85% found just once. The sequencing sample was made of peripheral blood. The receptors stem from a woman of 80 years or more with active or convalescent COVID-19.

This sequence joins TRBV18 and TRBJ1-2, with 9 nucleotides matching TRBD1. V trimming: 6 bases; J trimming: 4 bases; junction bases outside the gene matches: 12. Germline assignment: CDR1 KGHSH and CDR2 LQKENI. The CDR3 loop spans 16 amino acids. In DNA form, the CDR3 reads TGTGCCAGCTCGCCCGGGACAGGGAAAATGAGCTATGGCTACACCTTC. It translates to CASSPGTGKMSYGYTF.

The V call is TRBV7-9, the J call TRBJ2-7; 7 positions agree with TRBD1. TRBJ2-1 explains the end of the DNA better; the J call may be wrong. Germline loops: CDR1 SEHNR, CDR2 FQNEAQ (reference sequence). The CDR3 sequence is 15 residues long. CDR3 coding DNA: TGTGCCAGCAGCGCAAGACAGGGTTCGAGGGGTGAGCAGTTCTTC. This encodes CASSARQGSRGEQFF.

This clone was observed once. The rearrangement uses TRBV28 and TRBJ1-2; D uncertain. Germline CDR1 reads MDHEN; CDR2 reads SYDVKM. This CDR3 has 12 amino acids. The germline V and J ends were trimmed by 4 bases and 6 bases, with 9 bases remaining between them. Here the CDR3 reads CASSSPLDGYTF. CDR3 nucleotide sequence: TGTGCCAGCAGTTCCCCCCTAGATGGCTACACCTTC.

This clone was counted ten times or more. This chain uses TRBV29-1 with TRBJ2-7; unclear D gene. CDR3 length: 12 amino acids. V lost 3 bases, J lost 3 bases, and 9 bases lay in between. The germline CDR1 and CDR2 sequences are SQVTM and ANQGSEA. CDR3 in DNA: TGCAGCGTTGATGGTCCGGGCTACGAGCAGTACTTC. Residues: CSVDGPGYEQYF.

The V gene is TRBV4-1, the J gene TRBJ1-1, with 12 bases that match TRBD1. Losses at the gene ends were 3 bases for V and 6 bases for J; bases not matched to a gene: 2. The CDR3 totals 14 residues. The germline gives CDR1 MGHRA, CDR2 YSYEKL. The CDR3 region is CASSHRDRGPEAFF. The DNA of the CDR3 is TGCGCCAGCAGCCACCGGGACAGGGGGCCTGAAGCTTTCTTT.

The V call is TRBV2, the J call TRBJ2-5; a weak D match, TRBD2 (7 bases). The CDR3 runs 13 residues. Trimming shortened V by 4 bases and J by 6 bases, and 12 bases separated the two germline ends. CDR1 SNHLY and CDR2 FYNNEI come from the germline V gene. The CDR3 nucleotides read TGTGCCAGCAGTGGCGGGGGCGCGAAGACCCAGTACTTC. Its protein is CASSGGGAKTQYF. Filled out from reference TRBV2 and TRBJ2-5, the complete variable domain reads EPEVTQTPSHQVTQMGQEVILRCVPISNHLYFYWYRQILGQKVEFLVSFYNNEISEKSEIFDDQFSVERPDGSNFTLKIRSTKLEDSAMYFCASSGGGAKTQYFGPGTRLLVL.

The rearrangement links TRBV9 to TRBJ1-2, with TRBD1 as a possible D gene (5 bases). The germline V gene encodes CDR1 SGDLS and CDR2 YYNGEE. V lost 0 bases and J lost 3, with 15 bases in between. The CDR3 runs 16 residues. In DNA form, the CDR3 reads TGTGCCAGCAGCGTAGAATTGGGGACTATGGACTATGGCTACACCTTC. Translation: CASSVELGTMDYGYTF.

The chain links TRBV15 to TRBJ1-5; 8 bases fit TRBD1. Germline V gives CDR1 LNHNV, CDR2 YYDKDF (reference sequence). The CDR3 runs 15 residues. Trimming took 2 bases from V and 7 from J; bases not matched to a gene: 7. Written as DNA, the CDR3 is TGTGCCACCAGCAGATTGGGACAGGTTGAACAGCCCCAGCATTTT. Translated: CATSRLGQVEQPQHF.

In DNA, the CDR3 is TGCGCCAGCAGCTTGGAGCCAGGGACATCTGGGGCCAACGTCCTGACTTTC. Translation: CASSLEPGTSGANVLTF. This sequence joins TRBV5-1 and TRBJ2-6, with D tentatively TRBD1 (6 bases). The length of the CDR3 is 17 residues. Germline-derived CDR1 and CDR2 are SGHRS and YFSETQ. V lost 0 bases and J lost 1, with 11 bases in between.

J is TRBJ2-3 and V is TRBV19; 10 nucleotides line up with TRBD2. The CDR3 has 15 residues. J lost 4 bases, V lost 5 bases, and 6 bases had no gene match. The V gene's germline CDR1 is LNHDA and CDR2 SQIVND (reference sequence). The CDR3, as DNA: TGTGCCAGTAGTTGGCTAGCGGGAGTCGCAGATACGCAGTATTTT. Translated, it gives CASSWLAGVADTQYF.

This chain's CDR3 is CASSQGGTSWQETQYF. Here the CDR3 DNA reads TGTGCCAGCAGCCAAGGAGGCACTAGTTGGCAAGAGACCCAGTACTTC. The chain recombines TRBV14 with TRBJ2-5; D might be TRBD2 (5 bases). The germline V gene has CDR1 SGHDN and CDR2 FVKESK. The V gene lost 1 base and the J gene lost 2 bases, with 14 bases spanning the gap. CDR3 length equals 16 residues.

The gene calls are TRBV5-8 and TRBJ2-7, with 8 bases matching TRBD1. V trimming: 5 bases; J trimming: 4 bases; junction bases outside the gene matches: 11. The CDR3 contains 15 residues. Germline V gene data show CDR1 as SGHTS and CDR2 as YDEGEE. CDR3 sequence reads: CASSQGQEGGYEQYF. The CDR3 DNA reads as TGTGCCAGCAGTCAGGGACAGGAAGGTGGATACGAGCAGTACTTC.

The chain joins TRBV27 to TRBJ2-2, with 7 bases that match TRBD1. The V and J ends lost 4 bases and 6 bases, in that order; junction bases with no gene match: 2. Germline V CDR1 and CDR2: MNHEY, SMNVEV (reference sequence). This CDR3 contains 13 residues. The CDR3 DNA sequence: TGTGCCAGCAGTTCGACAGGGTCCGGGGAGCTGTTTTTT. This encodes CASSSTGSGELFF.

V usage is TRBV6-6 and J usage is TRBJ1-1; a possible D gene is TRBD1 (6 bases). Trimming left V 4 bases short and J 5 bases short, with 11 bases between. The CDR3 totals 13 residues. The V gene's germline CDR1 is MNHNY and CDR2 SVGAGI (reference sequence). CDR3 in amino acids: CASSSEGGTEAFF. CDR3 DNA: TGTGCCAGCAGTTCCGAGGGGGGGACTGAAGCTTTCTTT.

This sequence joins TRBV18 and TRBJ2-1; D is undetermined. The V end lost 3 bases, the J end lost 7 bases, and 13 bases lay between the germline ends. This CDR3 has 14 residues. The germline gives CDR1 KGHSH, CDR2 LQKENI. This chain's CDR3 is CASSPPIAINEQFF. In DNA form, the CDR3 reads TGTGCCAGCTCACCGCCCATAGCAATTAATGAGCAGTTCTTC.